This T cell receptor (beta chain) was observed in a study of metastatic and nonmetastatic thyroid tumors. Study outcomes and limitations: According to reports, the diversity of TCR beta was significantly higher in malignant thyroid tumors than in benign nodules, and this held in both blood and tumor samples.

Until they underwent thyroid surgery, no patient had received any treatment. TCRdb ran MiXCR on the PCR reads. The data contain about 21,000 clones, approximately 30% of them singletons. The sample holds many counts of this clone. The antigen remains unidentified. This CDR3 is 15 amino acids long. The germline CDR1 and CDR2 sequences are DFQATT and SNEGSKA (reference sequence). The V gene lost 5 bases and the J gene lost 1 base, with 15 bases spanning the gap. The chain couples TRBV20-1 to TRBJ2-4; possible D gene TRBD1, 6 bases. The receptor's source is a female donor with papillary thyroid cancer or a benign thyroid nodule (not recorded which). Some clones in this sample may be carry-over from other donors' samples. What was sequenced was blood. As DNA, the CDR3 is TGCAGTGCTTTACAGGGAACATCGGCCAAAAACATTCAGTACTTC. This gives the protein CSALQGTSAKNIQYF.